Given below is one T cell receptor (beta chain) in context. The antigen it recognizes is unknown. No much larger clone exists at a distance of one base, and base qualities are not known. Here V drops 5 bases and J drops 3 bases, and the junction holds 4 bases not matched to any gene. CDR1 and CDR2 (SGHRS, YFSETQ) derive from the germline V gene. From the cysteine up to the phenylalanine, the CDR3 has a length of 14 residues. CDR3 DNA is the only sequence kept; it has 42 bases, read in frame from the first base. The record originates from a study of shared clonotypes between healthy human individuals (dated by TCRdb to about 2020). About the study as a whole: The cohort included three men and a couple of women between 18 and 49 years of age. Per donor, leukapheresis produced somewhere between about 0.94 and 9 billion PBMCs. To estimate repertoire size and how much clonotypes are shared between individuals, the study performed deep sequencing of blood TCR repertoires from 4 to 6 healthy adults. For each donor, three plates each were used for CD4 naive and CD4 memory, two plates were used for CD8 naive, and one plate was used for CD8 memory. To increase sequencing depth and limit assay-specific biases, different laboratories used diverse techniques to prepare libraries and sequence TCR repertoires. The paper's findings and limits, for the study overall: The genetic and exposure-history diversity represented was limited by the small number of donors. Across four donors, 4.5% to 6.5% of naive CD4, 3% to 4% of naive CD8, around 2.1% of memory CD4, and roughly 0.41% of memory CD8 clonotypes were shared. Rarefaction of sorted-subset datasets indicated incomplete sequencing despite the large sequencing depth. Pairwise subsampling led to the expectation that sequencing depth would affect the degree of clonotype sharing among donors. Sampling was limited to blood, and TCR repertoires in tissue likely differ from TCR repertoires in blood. Estimated clonotype richness was generally larger for naive than for memory subsets. Compared with non-shared clonotypes, clonotypes shared by all four sorted-subset donors had higher generation probabilities.

The donors were healthy, HIV-negative adults with no recently reported acute infections or vaccinations. Only Caucasian adults living in Nashville, Tennessee, USA were represented among the donors. Magnetic negative selection was used to enrich CD4+ T cells, after which naive cells were positively selected on CD45RA and the negative fraction became the memory subset. After blood collection by leukapheresis, PBMCs were isolated using Ficoll-Histopaque density gradient centrifugation and then cryopreserved in the vapor phase of liquid nitrogen. Analytical flow cytometry was used to check the purity and quantity of each magnetically sorted T cell population. Genomic DNA was isolated from every sorted fraction and measured by UV absorbance on a Nanodrop 2000c. Using the deep immunoSEQ assay, multiplex PCR amplified TCR CDR3 regions from genomic DNA. Extracted genomic DNA from each cell subset was spread evenly across all wells of several immunoSEQ 96-well plates, with each plate serving as a replicate. Each replicate PCR for sorted subsets received 200 ng genomic DNA, equal to about 30,000 T cell genomes. Purified libraries were measured with a Qubit 3.0 fluorometer, size-checked on a Bioanalyzer 2100, and measured again with the KAPA Library Quantification kit. Each immunoSEQ 96-well plate was sequenced on its own single-read 150-cycle Illumina NextSeq 550 flow cell. The paper's data handling went like this. Because the immunoSEQ output included only junctional sequences and no quality scores, the filtering could not be the same as the filtering used for full-length reads. Sequences were annotated with PyIR, a Python wrapper for IgBLAST v1.9, and V/J genes and CDR3 were assigned using IMGT germline references. Reads were filtered out if the reads had weak V/J assignments (E-value above 1e-6), no CDR3, stop codons, out-of-frame junctions, or ambiguous translated residues. V3J clonotypes were defined as sequences sharing an identical inferred V gene, J gene, and CDR3 amino acid sequence. Percentage overlap between repertoires was computed as shared unique clonotypes divided by the size of the smaller repertoire. Three approaches were used to assess repertoire richness: RTK rarefaction, the Chao1 estimator, and Recon v2.1 estimates of unobserved clonotypes. For all TCRbeta clonotypes obtained by the gDNA method from a few donors, generation probabilities were computed with OLGA. Sourced from immuneACCESS, this table was stored by TCRdb with only in-frame sequences that have V and J called. A share of the clones is absent; for the studies checked, an unresolved V gene accounts for under half, and the remainder has no known explanation. V and J calls and clone size are those listed in that table; D and trimming were worked out from the DNA. This sample holds millions of clones; about 92% were observed only once. The ten biggest clones cover around 0.14% of the sample.

The rearranged segments are TRBV5-1 and TRBJ2-5, with 10 middle bases fitting TRBD1. Material for sequencing was naive CD4+ T cells sorted from blood. The sample's cell subset or site label, in plain terms: CD45RA+ positively selected. The receptor was derived from a man aged 18 to 29 in good health. In nucleotide form, the sequence is TGCGCCAGCAGGACCGGGACAGGGGAAGAGACCCAGTACTTC. It translates to CASRTGTGEETQYF.